The rows below give T cell receptor beta chains drawn from one sample of a study of T-cell memory formation after mild COVID-19. TCRdb passed the 5' RACE reads through MiXCR, listing each CDR3 protein once. In the table there are 310,000 or so distinct CDR3 sequences, around a sixth of which are singletons. The sequencing sample was made of PBMCs or a T cell subset sorted from them (not recorded which). These receptors all come from a man aged 18-30 years who had mild COVID-19 (a few samples of this study predate the infection). Cell type and time point are not known. Both conserved end residues are part of each CDR3. A D gene is named only where the DNA matches it firmly. Clone size is given for some rows only: seen once, a few or many times, or a class if the clone is expanded.

TRBV6-1	.	.	TRBJ1-1	TGTGCCAGCAGTGCTCCGGGCCGGAGATCCACTGAAGCTTTCTTT	CASSAPGRRSTEAFF
TRBV20-1	TRBD2	few	TRBJ2-7	TGCAGTGCTCCCCGCCCGGGACTAGAGGAGGTCGAGCAGTACTTC	CSAPRPGLEEVEQYF
TRBV25-1	TRBD2	few	TRBJ2-3	TGTGCCAGCAGTGTGCTAGCGGGGTACGTGACAGATACGCAGTATTTT	CASSVLAGYVTDTQYF
TRBV14	.	few	TRBJ2-1	TGTGCCAGCAGCGGACTACCTGGTAGCTCCTACAATGAGCAGTTCTTC	CASSGLPGSSYNEQFF
TRBV24-1	.	few	TRBJ1-1	TGTGCCACCCGTCGAGACGGAAAAGCTGAAGCTTTCTTT	CATRRDGKAEAFF
TRBV28	.	once	TRBJ2-4	TGTGCCAGCAGTCCGGGCCTCGGGAACAAAAACATTCAGTACTTC	CASSPGLGNKNIQYF
TRBV3-1	.	.	TRBJ2-3	TGTGCCAGCAGCCAGGCCGGGACATCAACAGATACGCAGTATTTT	CASSQAGTSTDTQYF
TRBV4-1	TRBD2	.	TRBJ2-3	TGCGCCAGCAGCCAAAACTCGGGGGGGCGAGGAGATACGCAGTATTTT	CASSQNSGGRGDTQYF
TRBV6-4	TRBD2	few	TRBJ2-3	TGTGCCAGCAGTGAGCGCGGGGGGGCAACAGATACGCAGTATTTT	CASSERGGATDTQYF
TRBV7-8	TRBD2	few	TRBJ2-1	TGTGCCAGCAGCCCTAGGACTAGCGGGGGGCCCCCACCCTGGGATGAGCAGTTCTTC	CASSPRTSGGPPPWDEQFF
TRBV14	.	few	TRBJ1-2	TGTGCCAGCAGCCACGAGAAAAACTATGGCTACACCTTC	CASSHEKNYGYTF
TRBV6-2/TRBV6-3	.	.	TRBJ2-5	TGTGCCAGCTCTCCGACGGGCCGGAAGACCCAGTACTTC	CASSPTGRKTQYF
TRBV6-2/TRBV6-3	.	.	TRBJ1-5	TGTGCCAGCAAGTATAGCAATCAGCCCCAGCATTTT	CASKYSNQPQHF
TRBV6-6	.	.	TRBJ1-6	TGTGCCAGCAGTTACTCAACGTCACCCCTCCACTTT	CASSYSTSPLHF
TRBV9	.	many	TRBJ1-1	TGTGCCAGCAGCTCCCGGGGGGGGTCTGAAGCTTTCTTT	CASSSRGGSEAFF
TRBV7-6	.	many	TRBJ2-2	TGTGCCAGCAGCTTAAATATTGGGGACACGGCCGGGGAGCTGTTTTTT	CASSLNIGDTAGELFF
TRBV10-3	.	few	TRBJ2-7	TGTGCCATCAGTGATGTGGCAGGGTCCTACGAGCAGTACTTC	CAISDVAGSYEQYF
TRBV6-5	.	.	TRBJ1-2	TGTGCCAGCAGTTCACAGGGAAGGGGCTACACCTTC	CASSSQGRGYTF
TRBV5-5	.	.	TRBJ2-5	TGTGCCAGCAGCGAATCCGGGCAGACCCAGTACTTC	CASSESGQTQYF
TRBV11-3	.	few	TRBJ2-1	TGTGCCAGCAGCTTACAGGGTGCGAATGAGCAGTTCTTC	CASSLQGANEQFF
TRBV7-7	.	many	TRBJ2-2	TGTGCTAGCAGCGCCTCGTGGACCGGGGAGCTGTTTTTT	CASSASWTGELFF
TRBV3-1	TRBD1	few	TRBJ2-7	TGTGCCAGCAGCCAACACTCGGGACAGGGGGTCGACGAGCAGTACTTC	CASSQHSGQGVDEQYF
TRBV4-1	TRBD1	.	TRBJ2-7	TGCGCCAGCAGCCAACGACAGGGGTACGAGCAGTACTTC	CASSQRQGYEQYF
TRBV5-6	TRBD2	few	TRBJ2-3	TGTGCCAGCAGCTTGGTTAGCGGGGCAACAGATACGCAGTATTTT	CASSLVSGATDTQYF
TRBV5-1	.	once	TRBJ1-2	TGCGCCAGCAGCCCCCAGGCTTTCAATGGCTACACCTTC	CASSPQAFNGYTF
TRBV7-8	.	.	TRBJ2-5	TGTGCCAGCAGCTTAAAGCTAGCTCGAGAGACCCAGTACTTC	CASSLKLARETQYF
TRBV27	TRBD1	.	TRBJ2-5	TGTGCCAGTCAACAGGGGCGGCTCGAGACCCAGTACTTC	CASQQGRLETQYF
TRBV6-2/TRBV6-3	.	few	TRBJ1-2	TGTGCCAGCTCCCTCACACAGGACCCCTATGGCTACACCTTC	CASSLTQDPYGYTF
TRBV7-8	.	.	TRBJ2-1	TGTGCCAGCGAAAGGGCCGGGGGCTTACCGTACAATGAGCAGTTCTTC	CASERAGGLPYNEQFF
TRBV7-2	.	few	TRBJ1-5	TGTGCCAGCAGCTCGGACCGACACACGCTGCAGGCCCAGCATTTT	CASSSDRHTLQAQHF
TRBV4-1	TRBD1	few	TRBJ1-1	TGCGCCAGCAGCCAAGGACAGGGGGAGGGGGAAGCTTTCTTT	CASSQGQGEGEAFF
TRBV5-1	.	few	TRBJ2-3	TGCGCCAGCAGCTTGGTTTTACCGGATACGCAGTATTTT	CASSLVLPDTQYF
TRBV2	.	.	TRBJ2-5	TGTGCCAGCACCGGGTGGACTAAAGAGACCCAGTACTTC	CASTGWTKETQYF
TRBV6-5	.	.	TRBJ2-7	TGTGCCATCAGCCCGGGAAGGGGGAAGTACGAGCAGTACTTC	CAISPGRGKYEQYF
TRBV7-2	.	many	TRBJ2-7	TGTGCCAGCAGCTCATTTCCCCGGGGTAGCTCCTACGAGCAGTACTTC	CASSSFPRGSSYEQYF
TRBV7-8	.	many	TRBJ1-1	TGTGCCAGCAGCCCCATTTACCGAAGCACTGAAGCTTTCTTT	CASSPIYRSTEAFF
TRBV4-1	TRBD1	.	TRBJ1-1	TGCGCCAGCAGCCAAGCTTCACCAAGGGGGCCGGGCACTGAAGCTTTCTTT	CASSQASPRGPGTEAFF
TRBV20-1	.	.	TRBJ1-1	TGCAGTGCCCCCGGGTCGGGAAGAACTGAAGCTTTCTTT	CSAPGSGRTEAFF
TRBV9	.	few	TRBJ1-2	TGTGCCAGCAGCGTAGGGTCCTTCCCCAACTATGGCTACACCTTC	CASSVGSFPNYGYTF
TRBV30	.	few	TRBJ2-7	TGTGCCTGGACCGGGGGGCCCTACGAGCAGTACTTC	CAWTGGPYEQYF
TRBV10-3	TRBD2	once	TRBJ2-3	TGTGCCATCAGTGTTGGCGGGGGGCGGGGCACAGATACGCAGTATTTT	CAISVGGGRGTDTQYF
TRBV4-1	.	.	TRBJ1-1	TGCGCCAGCAGCCTTGAAAGGGGCACGGGAACTGAAGCTTTCTTT	CASSLERGTGTEAFF
TRBV29-1	TRBD2	.	TRBJ2-3	TGCAGCGCCATGTCTAGCGGGAATACAGATACGCAGTATTTT	CSAMSSGNTDTQYF
TRBV7-9	TRBD1	many	TRBJ2-1	TGTGCCAGCAGCCCCCGACAGGGTGGGATGGGCAATGAGCAGTTCTTC	CASSPRQGGMGNEQFF
TRBV7-2	TRBD1	.	TRBJ2-7	TGTGCCAGCAGCTCCTGGACAGGGGGCGATTTCTACGAGCAGTACTTC	CASSSWTGGDFYEQYF
TRBV29-1	TRBD1	.	TRBJ1-2	TGCAGCGTGGGACAGGTCCTGAACTATGGCTACACCTTC	CSVGQVLNYGYTF
TRBV18	.	.	TRBJ1-1	TGTGCCAGCTCACCAACTTTTACGGACACTGAAGCTTTCTTT	CASSPTFTDTEAFF
TRBV12-3/TRBV12-4	.	.	TRBJ1-3	TGTGCCACCCCTAGGGCGGGGGCTGGAAACACCATATATTTT	CATPRAGAGNTIYF
TRBV7-2	TRBD2	few	TRBJ2-5	TGTGCCAGCAGCTTAAGCGGGGGGTATTCAGAGACCCAGTACTTC	CASSLSGGYSETQYF
TRBV20-1	.	few	TRBJ1-1	TGCAGTGCTAGAGATCGTATAGGGGCCACTGAAGCTTTCTTT	CSARDRIGATEAFF
TRBV4-3	TRBD2	many	TRBJ2-5	TGCGCCAGCAGCCAAGGGCCGGGGGGACTGGAGACCCAGTACTTC	CASSQGPGGLETQYF
TRBV27	TRBD1	few	TRBJ2-7	TGTGCCAGCAGTCGGCTTACGACAGGGGTCGGCGAGCAGTACTTC	CASSRLTTGVGEQYF